This T cell receptor (beta chain) was sequenced during a study of blood T cell repertoires in COVID-19. Study details: The samples span acute and convalescent COVID-19 from the United States, Italy and Spain. T cells, B-cell-depleted T cells, or PBMCs provided the cDNA or gDNA that served as material.

As handled by the study authors: Nucleated cell number was recorded as an estimate derived from reference gene primer amplification. The table came from immunoSEQ multiplex PCR; TCRdb's copy has only in-frame clones and leaves some out. That table supplies the V and J calls and clone size; D and trimming were determined from the DNA. The data show about 230,000 clones, roughly 88% seen once. A few counts support this clone. V lost 0 bases to trimming and J lost 4 bases, with 13 bases between them. Germline CDR1 LGHNA, CDR2 YNFKEQ. This CDR3 has 16 amino acids. The source is a man aged 40-55 years with acute or convalescent COVID-19. Sequences were obtained from peripheral blood. The chain carries TRBV4-2 and TRBJ2-1; maybe TRBD2 (5 bases). The CDR3 protein is CASSQEGSFGYNEQFF. The DNA of the CDR3 is TGTGCCAGCAGCCAAGAAGGGAGTTTTGGGTACAATGAGCAGTTCTTC.